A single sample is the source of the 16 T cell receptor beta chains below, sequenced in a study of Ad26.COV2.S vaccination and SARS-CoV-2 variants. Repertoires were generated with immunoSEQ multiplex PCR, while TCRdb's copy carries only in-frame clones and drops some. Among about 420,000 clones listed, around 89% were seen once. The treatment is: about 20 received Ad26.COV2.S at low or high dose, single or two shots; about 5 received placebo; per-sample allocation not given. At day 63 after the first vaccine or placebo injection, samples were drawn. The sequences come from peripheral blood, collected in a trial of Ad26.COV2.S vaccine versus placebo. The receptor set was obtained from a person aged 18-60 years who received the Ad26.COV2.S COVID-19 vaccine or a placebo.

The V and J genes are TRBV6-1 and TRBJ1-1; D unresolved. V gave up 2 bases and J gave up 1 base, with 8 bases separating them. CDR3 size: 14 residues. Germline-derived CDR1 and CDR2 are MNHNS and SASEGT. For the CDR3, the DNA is TGTGCCAGCAGTGAAAGGTTACCGAACACTGAAGCTTTCTTT. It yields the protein CASSERLPNTEAFF.

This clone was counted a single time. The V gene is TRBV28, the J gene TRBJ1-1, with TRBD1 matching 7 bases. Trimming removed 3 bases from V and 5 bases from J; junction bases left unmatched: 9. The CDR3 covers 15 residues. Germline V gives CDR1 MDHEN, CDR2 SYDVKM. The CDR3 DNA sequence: TGTGCCAGCAGTTTTCGCAGGGGGTCGGGGACTGAAGCTTTCTTT. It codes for CASSFRRGSGTEAFF.

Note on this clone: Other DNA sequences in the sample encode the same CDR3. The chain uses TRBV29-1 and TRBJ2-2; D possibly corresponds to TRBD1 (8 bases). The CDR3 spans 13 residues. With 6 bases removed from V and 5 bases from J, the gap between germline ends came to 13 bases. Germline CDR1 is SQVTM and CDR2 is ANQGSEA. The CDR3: CSVDRGGTGELFF. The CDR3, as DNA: TGCAGCGTAGACAGGGGAGGGACCGGGGAGCTGTTTTTT.

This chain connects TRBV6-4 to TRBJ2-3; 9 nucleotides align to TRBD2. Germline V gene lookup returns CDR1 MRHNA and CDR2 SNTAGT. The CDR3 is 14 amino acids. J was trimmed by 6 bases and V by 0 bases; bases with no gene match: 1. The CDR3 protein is CASSDSRGGDTQYF. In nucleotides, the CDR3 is TGTGCCAGCAGTGACTCGCGGGGGGGCGATACGCAGTATTTT.

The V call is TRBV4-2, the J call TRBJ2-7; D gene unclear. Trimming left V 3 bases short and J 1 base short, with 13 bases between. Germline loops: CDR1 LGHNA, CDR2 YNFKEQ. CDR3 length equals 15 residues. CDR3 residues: CASSQYSADSYEQYF. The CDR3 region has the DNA TGTGCCAGCAGCCAGTATTCGGCGGATTCCTACGAGCAGTACTTC.

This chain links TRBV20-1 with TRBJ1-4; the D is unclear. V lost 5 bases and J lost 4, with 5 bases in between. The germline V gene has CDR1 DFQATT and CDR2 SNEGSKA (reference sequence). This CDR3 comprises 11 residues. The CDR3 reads CSAVRNEKLFF. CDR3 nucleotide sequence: TGCAGTGCTGTACGTAATGAAAAACTGTTTTTT.

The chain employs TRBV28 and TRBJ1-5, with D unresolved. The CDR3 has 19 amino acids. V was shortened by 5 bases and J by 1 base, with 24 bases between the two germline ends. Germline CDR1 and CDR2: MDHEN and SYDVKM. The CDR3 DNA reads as TGTGCCAGCAGTCCCTTGGTGAGCGGGTTGGGGTTAAGCAATCAGCCCCAGCATTTT. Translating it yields CASSPLVSGLGLSNQPQHF.

The CDR3 protein is CASSYEETQYF. For the CDR3, the DNA is TGTGCCAGCAGTTACGAGGAGACCCAGTACTTC. The chain combines TRBV6-2 or TRBV6-3 with TRBJ2-5; D not resolved. This CDR3 has 11 amino acids. The V gene lost 2 bases and the J gene lost 5 bases, with 3 bases spanning the gap. The V gene's germline CDR1 is MNHEY and CDR2 SVGEGT.

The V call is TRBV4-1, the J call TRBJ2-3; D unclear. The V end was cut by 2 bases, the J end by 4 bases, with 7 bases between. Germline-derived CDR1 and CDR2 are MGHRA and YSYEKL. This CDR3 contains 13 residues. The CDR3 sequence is CASSQQGSDTQYF. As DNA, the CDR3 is TGCGCCAGCAGCCAACAAGGGTCAGATACGCAGTATTTT.

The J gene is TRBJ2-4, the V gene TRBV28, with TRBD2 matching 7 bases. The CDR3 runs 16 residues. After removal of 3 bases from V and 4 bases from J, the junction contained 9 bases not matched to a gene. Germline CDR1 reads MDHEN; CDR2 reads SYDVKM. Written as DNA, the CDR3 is TGTGCCAGCAGTTTCCCCCGGGGAGGGATGAAAAACATTCAGTACTTC. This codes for CASSFPRGGMKNIQYF.

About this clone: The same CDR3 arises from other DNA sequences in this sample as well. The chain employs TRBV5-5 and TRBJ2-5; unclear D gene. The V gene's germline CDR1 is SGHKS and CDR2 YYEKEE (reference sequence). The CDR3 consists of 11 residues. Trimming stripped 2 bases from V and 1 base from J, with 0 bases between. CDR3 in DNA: TGTGCCAGCAGCTTCCAAGAGACCCAGTACTTC. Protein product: CASSFQETQYF.

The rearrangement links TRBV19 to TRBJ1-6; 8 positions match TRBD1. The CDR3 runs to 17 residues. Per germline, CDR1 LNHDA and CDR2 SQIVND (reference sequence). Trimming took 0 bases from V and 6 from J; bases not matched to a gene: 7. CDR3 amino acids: CASSIEGQGRGNSPLHF. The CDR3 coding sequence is TGTGCCAGTAGTATAGAAGGACAGGGAAGAGGTAATTCACCCCTCCACTTT.

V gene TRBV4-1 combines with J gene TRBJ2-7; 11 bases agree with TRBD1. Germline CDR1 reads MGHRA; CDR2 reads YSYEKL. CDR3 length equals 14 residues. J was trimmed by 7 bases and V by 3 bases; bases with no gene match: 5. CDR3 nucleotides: TGCGCCAGCAGCCAGTCCGGGACAGGGGGTGAGCAGTACTTC. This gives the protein CASSQSGTGGEQYF.

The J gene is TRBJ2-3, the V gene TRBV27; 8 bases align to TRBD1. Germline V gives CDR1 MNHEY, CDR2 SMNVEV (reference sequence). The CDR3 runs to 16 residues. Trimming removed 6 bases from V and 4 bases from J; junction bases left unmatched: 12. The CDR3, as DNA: TGTGCCAGCAGGACCCCTGGTGACAGGGGTTCAGATACGCAGTATTTT. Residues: CASRTPGDRGSDTQYF.

The CDR3 here is CASSLATGTTEAFF. Written as DNA, the CDR3 is TGTGCCAGCTCCCTAGCCACAGGTACCACTGAAGCTTTCTTT. This chain uses TRBV18 with TRBJ1-1; D possibly corresponds to TRBD1 (5 bases). Between the trimmed V and J ends, which lost 6 bases and 4 bases, there was a span of 15 bases. This CDR3 spans 14 amino acids. Germline V gene sequence: CDR1 KGHSH, CDR2 LQKENI.

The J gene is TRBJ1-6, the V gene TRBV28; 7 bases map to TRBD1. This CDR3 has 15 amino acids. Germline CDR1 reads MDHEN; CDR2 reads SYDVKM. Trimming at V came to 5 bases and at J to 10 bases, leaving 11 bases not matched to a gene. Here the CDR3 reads CASSLRGGVGSPLHF. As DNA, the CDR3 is TGTGCCAGCAGTCTCAGGGGGGGAGTAGGATCACCCCTCCACTTT.